This T cell receptor (beta chain) was identified in a study of Graves' ophthalmopathy and Graves' hyperthyroidism. About the study: Peripheral blood sampling preceded any treatment and occurred at initial diagnosis.

In this sample, this clonotype turned up many times. Its matching antigen is unknown. RNA transcripts provided the template for amplifying TCR beta CDR3 regions. Second-round multiplex PCR followed a first-round RT-PCR using HTBI primers. TCRdb recomputed calls from the multiplex PCR reads with MiXCR, one row per CDR3 protein. The sample records 660,000 or so distinct CDR3 sequences, 35% to 45% being singletons. Notes on the study in general: The model's ophthalmopathy progression predictions had around 67% sensitivity and over 72% specificity.

CDR3 length: 14 residues. With 5 bases clipped from V and 5 bases from J, the junction kept 7 bases outside the gene matches. The V gene's germline CDR1 is LNHDA and CDR2 SQIVND (reference sequence). V gene TRBV19 combines with J gene TRBJ1-1; 8 bases map to TRBD1. Sequencing input: peripheral blood. The clonotype originates from an adult man with Graves' ophthalmopathy. The CDR3 nucleotides read TGTGCCAGTAGTTCTCGGACAGGGCGGACTGAAGCTTTCTTT. Translating it yields CASSSRTGRTEAFF.